Listed below are T cell receptor beta chains from one sample, sequenced in a study of cytomegalovirus exposure and HLA in healthy donors. The assay was immunoSEQ multiplex PCR, and TCRdb's table has in-frame clones only and misses some. The table shows tens of thousands of clones, with 84% occurring only once. Material: PBMCs. These TCRs come from a woman aged 18-29 years in good health and CMV-seropositive. Both conserved end residues are part of each CDR3. Fields, in order: clone size, V gene, D gene, J gene, CDR3 DNA, CDR3 protein. A D gene is named only where the DNA matches it firmly. Clone sizes are given selectively: once, few, many, or a class where the clone is expanded.

clone_size: once; v_call: TRBV6-6; d_call: TRBD1; j_call: TRBJ1-6; cdr3_nt: TGTGCCAGCAGCTCTCCGGGACAGGGAAATAATTCACCCCTCCACTTT; cdr3_aa: CASSSPGQGNNSPLHF
clone_size: few; v_call: TRBV9; d_call: TRBD1; j_call: TRBJ1-5; cdr3_nt: TGTGCCAGCAGCGTAGTGGGGACAGCGAATCAGCCCCAGCATTTT; cdr3_aa: CASSVVGTANQPQHF
clone_size: -; v_call: TRBV19; d_call: -; j_call: TRBJ2-1; cdr3_nt: TGTGCCAGTAGTATTTCGACAGCGAGTGACTCCTACAATGAGCAGTTCTTC; cdr3_aa: CASSISTASDSYNEQFF
clone_size: -; v_call: TRBV4-3; d_call: -; j_call: TRBJ1-6; cdr3_nt: TGCGCCAGCAGCCAAGAAACAGGGTCACCCCTCCACTTT; cdr3_aa: CASSQETGSPLHF
clone_size: -; v_call: TRBV6-5; d_call: TRBD1; j_call: TRBJ2-1; cdr3_nt: TGTGCCAGCAGTCACAGGGGTAGGGATGAGCAGTTCTTC; cdr3_aa: CASSHRGRDEQFF
clone_size: -; v_call: TRBV7-3; d_call: -; j_call: TRBJ2-5; cdr3_nt: TGTGCCAGCAGCGCCCGACAGGGAGGTTGGGAGACCCAGTACTTC; cdr3_aa: CASSARQGGWETQYF
clone_size: -; v_call: TRBV5-5; d_call: -; j_call: TRBJ2-5; cdr3_nt: TGTGCCAGCAGCTTGGCAGGGAAAGAGACCCAGTACTTC; cdr3_aa: CASSLAGKETQYF
clone_size: -; v_call: TRBV5-1; d_call: -; j_call: TRBJ2-1; cdr3_nt: TGCGCCAGCAGCTTGGGCAACACCAACAATGAGCAGTTCTTC; cdr3_aa: CASSLGNTNNEQFF
clone_size: -; v_call: TRBV5-1; d_call: -; j_call: TRBJ2-7; cdr3_nt: TGCGCCAGCAGCTTGGCCGGGGGAGACGAGCAGTACTTC; cdr3_aa: CASSLAGGDEQYF
clone_size: -; v_call: TRBV7-6; d_call: TRBD1; j_call: TRBJ2-7; cdr3_nt: TGTGCCAGCAGCTCAGGACAGGGAGAATACGAGCAGTACTTC; cdr3_aa: CASSSGQGEYEQYF
clone_size: -; v_call: TRBV7-2; d_call: TRBD1; j_call: TRBJ2-7; cdr3_nt: TGTGCCAGCACCAGGGGGTGGAACGAGCAGTACTTC; cdr3_aa: CASTRGWNEQYF
clone_size: -; v_call: TRBV9; d_call: TRBD2; j_call: TRBJ2-3; cdr3_nt: TGTGCCAGCAGCGTAGACGAGCGGGGGGCAGATACGCAGTATTTT; cdr3_aa: CASSVDERGADTQYF
clone_size: -; v_call: TRBV6-6; d_call: -; j_call: TRBJ1-6; cdr3_nt: TGTGCCAGCAGACCCTCGGGGGGGCTCCGTAATTCACCCCTCCACTTT; cdr3_aa: CASRPSGGLRNSPLHF
clone_size: -; v_call: TRBV27; d_call: -; j_call: TRBJ2-3; cdr3_nt: TGTGCCAGCAGTTGGCGACTAATTGGCACAGATACGCAGTATTTT; cdr3_aa: CASSWRLIGTDTQYF
clone_size: -; v_call: TRBV27; d_call: -; j_call: TRBJ1-5; cdr3_nt: TGTGCCAGCAGTTCCAGGGTCAATAGCAATCAGCCCCAGCATTTT; cdr3_aa: CASSSRVNSNQPQHF
clone_size: once; v_call: TRBV11-2; d_call: -; j_call: TRBJ1-6; cdr3_nt: TGTGCCAGCAGCTTAGAGGGGGGGGGAACGAATTCACCCCTCCACTTT; cdr3_aa: CASSLEGGGTNSPLHF
clone_size: -; v_call: TRBV28; d_call: -; j_call: TRBJ2-7; cdr3_nt: TGTGCCACCCTAGAGCAGTACGAGCAGTACTTC; cdr3_aa: CATLEQYEQYF
clone_size: -; v_call: TRBV28; d_call: TRBD1; j_call: TRBJ2-5; cdr3_nt: TGTGCCAGCAGCTGGGACAGGGTTCAAGAGACCCAGTACTTC; cdr3_aa: CASSWDRVQETQYF
clone_size: -; v_call: TRBV30; d_call: -; j_call: TRBJ1-5; cdr3_nt: TGTGCCTGGAGTGTATCAACGGGTCAGCCCCAGCATTTT; cdr3_aa: CAWSVSTGQPQHF
clone_size: -; v_call: TRBV7-8; d_call: TRBD2; j_call: TRBJ2-3; cdr3_nt: TGTGCCAGCAGCTTAAACCGGGGGGGAACAGATACGCAGTATTTT; cdr3_aa: CASSLNRGGTDTQYF
clone_size: few; v_call: TRBV19; d_call: -; j_call: TRBJ2-7; cdr3_nt: TGTGCCAGTAGTATTCTAGGGTCCGCCTGGGAGGAGCAGTACTTC; cdr3_aa: CASSILGSAWEEQYF
clone_size: -; v_call: TRBV28; d_call: TRBD1; j_call: TRBJ2-7; cdr3_nt: TGTGCCAGCAGTTTTTCCGGGACAGGGGACGAGCAGTACTTC; cdr3_aa: CASSFSGTGDEQYF
clone_size: -; v_call: TRBV5-1; d_call: TRBD2; j_call: TRBJ2-7; cdr3_nt: TGCGCCAGCAGCTTTGTGACTAGCGTCTTGGGCTCCTACGAGCAGTACTTC; cdr3_aa: CASSFVTSVLGSYEQYF